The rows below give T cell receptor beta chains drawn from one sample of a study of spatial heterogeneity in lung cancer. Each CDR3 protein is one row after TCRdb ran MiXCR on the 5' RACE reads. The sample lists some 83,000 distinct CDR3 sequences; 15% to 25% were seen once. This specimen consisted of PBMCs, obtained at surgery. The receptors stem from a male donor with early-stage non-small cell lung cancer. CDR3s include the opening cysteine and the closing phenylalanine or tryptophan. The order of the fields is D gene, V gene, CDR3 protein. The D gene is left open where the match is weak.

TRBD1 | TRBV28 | CASERTGGTDTQYF
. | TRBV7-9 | CASSPPRWGTEAFF
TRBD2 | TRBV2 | CASRLAGGPNEQFF
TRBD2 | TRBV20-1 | CSASRLAGGLLLNEQFF
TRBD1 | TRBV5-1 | CASATGSSYEQYF
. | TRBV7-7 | CASSRLRATSTDTQYF
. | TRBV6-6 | CASSSNSNQPQHF
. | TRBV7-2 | CASSLEGSNYGYTF
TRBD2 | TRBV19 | CASARLAADGTQYF
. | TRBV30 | CAWTSGKDTIYF
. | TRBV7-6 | CASSLTSVRGTHEQYF
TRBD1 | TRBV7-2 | CAGSLPRTGSYEQYF
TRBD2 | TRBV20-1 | CSARDVLAANEQFF
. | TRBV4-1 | CASSQDGGMADTQYF
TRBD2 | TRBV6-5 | CASSSGIAKNIQYF
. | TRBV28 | CASSESGLAPGTEAFF
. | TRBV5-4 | CASSFYRASGANVLTF
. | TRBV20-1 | CSVEGGGAEKLFF
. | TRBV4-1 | CASSQATGPNTEAFF
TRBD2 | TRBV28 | CASTPGGGKTYEQYF
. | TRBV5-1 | CASSPQRQEQYF
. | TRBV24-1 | CATSDAGGASTEAFF
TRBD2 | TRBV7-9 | CASSPRGTSGNEQFF
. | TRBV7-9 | CASSFSSVQLGSPLHF
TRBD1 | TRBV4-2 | CASSQPRQGASYEQYF
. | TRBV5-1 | CASRGSDTGELFF
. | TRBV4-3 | CASSQDRWGEETQYF
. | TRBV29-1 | CSVVGGGAKNIQYF
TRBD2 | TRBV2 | CASQTSGRYNEQFF
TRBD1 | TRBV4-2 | CASSQGEWTGSPDTQYF
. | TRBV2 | CASSETTYEQYF
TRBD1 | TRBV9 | CASRALGTGNGELFF
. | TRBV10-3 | CAIREGQGDQPQHF
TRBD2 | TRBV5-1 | CASRRAGGPSTGELFF
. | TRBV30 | CAWSHVHGNTQYF
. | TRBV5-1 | CASSVMGSTEAFF
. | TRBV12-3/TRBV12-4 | CASSLGFGGLGNQPQHF
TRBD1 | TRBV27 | CASSSGTGHLREKLFF
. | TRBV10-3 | CAISESTGGTDEKLFF
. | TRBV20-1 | CSAILETAVNEQYF
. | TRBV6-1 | CASSTTRLIQETQYF
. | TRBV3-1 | CASSLLGLGEETDTQYF
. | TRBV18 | CASSPGIGYEQYF
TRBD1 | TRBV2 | CASSDTGGVRVGLFF
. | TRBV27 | CASSLGAGYGYTF
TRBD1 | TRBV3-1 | CASSGQGLDSETQYF
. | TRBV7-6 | CASSLMESWNTGELFF
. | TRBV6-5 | CASSYSAQGSLGETQYF
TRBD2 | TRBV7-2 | CASSLVSSGAETQYF
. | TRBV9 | CASSVGSDPYQETQYF
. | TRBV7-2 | CASSSYGYTF
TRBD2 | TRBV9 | CASSAGAGTGETQYF
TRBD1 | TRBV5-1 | CASSQGQGNNEQFF